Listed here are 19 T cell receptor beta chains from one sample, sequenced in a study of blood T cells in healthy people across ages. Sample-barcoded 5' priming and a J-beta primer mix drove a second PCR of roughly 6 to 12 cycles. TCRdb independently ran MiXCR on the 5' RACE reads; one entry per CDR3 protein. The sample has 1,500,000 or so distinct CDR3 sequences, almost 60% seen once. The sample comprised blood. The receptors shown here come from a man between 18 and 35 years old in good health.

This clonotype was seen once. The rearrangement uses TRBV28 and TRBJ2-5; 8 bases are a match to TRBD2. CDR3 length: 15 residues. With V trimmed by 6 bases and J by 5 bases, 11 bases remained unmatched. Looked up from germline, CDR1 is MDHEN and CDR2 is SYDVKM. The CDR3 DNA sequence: TGTGCCAGCAGCGTCGGGACTAGAGGGTGGGAGACCCAGTACTTC. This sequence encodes CASSVGTRGWETQYF.

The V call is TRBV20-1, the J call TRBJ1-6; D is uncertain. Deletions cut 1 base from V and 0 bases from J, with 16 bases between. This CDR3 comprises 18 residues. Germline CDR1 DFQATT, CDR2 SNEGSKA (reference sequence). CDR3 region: CSARVTPSTSSYNSPLHF. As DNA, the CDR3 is TGCAGTGCTAGAGTGACACCCAGTACGAGCTCCTATAATTCACCCCTCCACTTT.

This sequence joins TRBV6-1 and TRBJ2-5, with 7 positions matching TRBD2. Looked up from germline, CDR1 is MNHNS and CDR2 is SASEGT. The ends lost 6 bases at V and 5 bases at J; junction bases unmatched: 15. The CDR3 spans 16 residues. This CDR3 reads CASRETGLSIGETQYF. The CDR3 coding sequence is TGTGCCAGCAGGGAAACGGGACTATCGATAGGGGAGACCCAGTACTTC.

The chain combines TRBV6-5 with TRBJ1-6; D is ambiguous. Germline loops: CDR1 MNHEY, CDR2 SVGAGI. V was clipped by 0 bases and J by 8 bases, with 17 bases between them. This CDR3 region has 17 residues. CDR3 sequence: CASSYSIYMERDSPLHF. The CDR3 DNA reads TGTGCCAGCAGTTACTCGATATACATGGAGCGTGATTCACCCCTCCACTTT.

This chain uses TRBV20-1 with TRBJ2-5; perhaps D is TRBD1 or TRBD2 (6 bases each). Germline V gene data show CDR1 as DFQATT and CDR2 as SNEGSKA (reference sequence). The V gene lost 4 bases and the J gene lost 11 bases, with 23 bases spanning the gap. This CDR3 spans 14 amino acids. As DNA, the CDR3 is TGCAGTGCTAAGTTAGCGGACAGCTGGAGGGAGCAGTACTTC. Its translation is CSAKLADSWREQYF.

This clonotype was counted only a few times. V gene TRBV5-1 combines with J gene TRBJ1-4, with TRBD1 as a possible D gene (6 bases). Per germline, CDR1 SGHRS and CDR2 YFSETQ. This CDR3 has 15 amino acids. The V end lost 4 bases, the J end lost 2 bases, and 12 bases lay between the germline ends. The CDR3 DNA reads TGCGCCAGCAGCCCCGACAGGACTACTAATGAAAAACTGTTTTTT. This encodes CASSPDRTTNEKLFF.

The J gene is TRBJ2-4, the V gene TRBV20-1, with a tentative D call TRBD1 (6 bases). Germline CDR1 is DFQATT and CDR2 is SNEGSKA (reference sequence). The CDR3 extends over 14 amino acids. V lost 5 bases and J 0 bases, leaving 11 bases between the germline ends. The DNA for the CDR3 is TGCAGTGCTCCGGGACATTTAGCCAAAAACATTCAGTACTTC. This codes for CSAPGHLAKNIQYF.

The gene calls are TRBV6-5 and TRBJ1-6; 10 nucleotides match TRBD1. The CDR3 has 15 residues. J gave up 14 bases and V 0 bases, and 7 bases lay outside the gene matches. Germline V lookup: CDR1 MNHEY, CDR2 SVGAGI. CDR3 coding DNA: TGTGCCAGCAGTTACTCTGGGACAGGGGCTCAGGCCCTCCACTTT. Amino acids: CASSYSGTGAQALHF.

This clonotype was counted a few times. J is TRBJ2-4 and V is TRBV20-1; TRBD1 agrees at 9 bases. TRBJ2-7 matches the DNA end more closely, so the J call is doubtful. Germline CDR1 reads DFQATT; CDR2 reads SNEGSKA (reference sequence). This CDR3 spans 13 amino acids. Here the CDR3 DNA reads TGCAGTGCTGGGACAGGGAACCACTACGAGCAGTACTTC. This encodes CSAGTGNHYEQYF.

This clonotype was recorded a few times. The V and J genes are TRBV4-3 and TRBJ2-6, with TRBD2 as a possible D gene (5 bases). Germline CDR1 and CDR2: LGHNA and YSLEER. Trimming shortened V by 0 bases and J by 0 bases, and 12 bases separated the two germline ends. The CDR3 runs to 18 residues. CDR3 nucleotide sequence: TGCGCCAGCAGCCAAGATTTACCCGGACTCTCTGGGGCCAACGTCCTGACTTTC. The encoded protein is CASSQDLPGLSGANVLTF.

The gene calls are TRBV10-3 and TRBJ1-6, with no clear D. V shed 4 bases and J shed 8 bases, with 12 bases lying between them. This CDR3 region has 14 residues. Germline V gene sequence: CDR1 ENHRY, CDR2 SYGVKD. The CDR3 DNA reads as TGTGCCATCAGTGGTGGGATTGGGGATTCACCCCTCCACTTT. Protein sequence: CAISGGIGDSPLHF.

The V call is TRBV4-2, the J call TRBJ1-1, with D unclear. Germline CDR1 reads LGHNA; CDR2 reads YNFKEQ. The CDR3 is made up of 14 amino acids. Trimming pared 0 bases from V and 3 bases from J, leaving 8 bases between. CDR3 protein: CASSQDPVYTEAFF. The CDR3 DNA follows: TGTGCCAGCAGCCAAGATCCAGTCTACACTGAAGCTTTCTTT.

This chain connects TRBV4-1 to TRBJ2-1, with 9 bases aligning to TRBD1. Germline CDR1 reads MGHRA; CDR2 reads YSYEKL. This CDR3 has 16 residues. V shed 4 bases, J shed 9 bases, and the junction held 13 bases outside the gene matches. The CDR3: CASSPWENRGLGEQFF. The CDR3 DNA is TGCGCCAGCAGCCCCTGGGAGAACAGGGGGCTCGGTGAGCAGTTCTTC.

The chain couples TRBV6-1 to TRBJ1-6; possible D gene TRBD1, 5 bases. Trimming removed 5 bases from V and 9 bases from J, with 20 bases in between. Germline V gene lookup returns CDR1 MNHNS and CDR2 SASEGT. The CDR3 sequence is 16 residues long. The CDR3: CASSQIKGPPSSPLHF. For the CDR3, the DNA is TGTGCCAGCAGTCAAATAAAGGGACCCCCTAGTTCACCCCTCCACTTT.

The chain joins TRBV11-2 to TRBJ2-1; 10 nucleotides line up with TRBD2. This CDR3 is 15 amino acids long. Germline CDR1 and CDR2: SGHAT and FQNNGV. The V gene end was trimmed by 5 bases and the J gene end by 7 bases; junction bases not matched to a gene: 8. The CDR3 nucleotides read TGTGCCAGCAGCAACCTAGCGGGAGCCCAGAATGAGCAGTTCTTC. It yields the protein CASSNLAGAQNEQFF.

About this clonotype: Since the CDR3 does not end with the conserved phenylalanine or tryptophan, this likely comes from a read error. Here the CDR3 DNA reads TGTGCCAGCAGTGAAACTAGCGGCAGTTACTACGAGCAGTACTTA. It codes for CASSETSGSYYEQYL. The rearrangement uses TRBV6-1 and TRBJ2-7, with TRBD2 matching over 8 bases. Germline V lookup: CDR1 MNHNS, CDR2 SASEGT. The J segment lost 3 bases and the V segment lost 2 bases, leaving 6 bases of the junction unmatched. The CDR3 is 15 residues long.

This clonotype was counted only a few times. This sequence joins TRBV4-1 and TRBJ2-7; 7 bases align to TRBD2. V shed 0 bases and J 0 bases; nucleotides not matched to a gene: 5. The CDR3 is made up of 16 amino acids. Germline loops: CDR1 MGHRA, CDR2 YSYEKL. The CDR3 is CASSQEMASGSYEQYF. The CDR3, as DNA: TGCGCCAGCAGCCAAGAAATGGCTAGCGGCTCCTACGAGCAGTACTTC.

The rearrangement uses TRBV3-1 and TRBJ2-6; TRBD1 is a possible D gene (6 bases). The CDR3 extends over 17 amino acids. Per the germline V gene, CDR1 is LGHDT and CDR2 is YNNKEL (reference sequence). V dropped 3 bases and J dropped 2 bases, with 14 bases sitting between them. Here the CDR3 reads CASSHRGGRAGANVLTF. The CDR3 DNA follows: TGTGCCAGCAGCCACAGGGGCGGCAGGGCTGGGGCCAACGTCCTGACTTTC.

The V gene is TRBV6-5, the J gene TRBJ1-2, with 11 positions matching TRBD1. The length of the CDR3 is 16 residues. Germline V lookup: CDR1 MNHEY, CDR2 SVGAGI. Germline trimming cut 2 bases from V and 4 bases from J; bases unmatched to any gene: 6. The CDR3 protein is CASSYGGQGAGYGYTF. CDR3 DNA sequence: TGTGCCAGCAGTTACGGAGGACAGGGGGCCGGCTATGGCTACACCTTC.